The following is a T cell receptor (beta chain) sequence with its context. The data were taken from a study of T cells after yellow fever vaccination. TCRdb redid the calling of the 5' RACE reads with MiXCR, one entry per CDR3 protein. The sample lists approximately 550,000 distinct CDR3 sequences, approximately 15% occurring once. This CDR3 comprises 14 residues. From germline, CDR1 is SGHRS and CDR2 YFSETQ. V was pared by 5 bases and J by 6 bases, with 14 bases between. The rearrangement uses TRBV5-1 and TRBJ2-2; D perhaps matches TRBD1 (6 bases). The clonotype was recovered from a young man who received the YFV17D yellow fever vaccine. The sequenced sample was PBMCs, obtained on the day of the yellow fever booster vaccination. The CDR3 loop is CASREGGRAGELFF. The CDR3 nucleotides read TGCGCCAGCAGAGAAGGGGGTCGTGCCGGGGAGCTGTTTTTT.